This T cell receptor (beta chain) was captured by sequencing in a study of breast tumors, draining lymph nodes, adjacent tissues. The study, taken as a whole, reports: Compared with lymph nodes, tumors were less diverse; compared with nontumor tissue, more. That most tumor T cells come from lymph nodes remained unproven.

Breast cancer patients provided tissue from their axillary draining lymph nodes. TCRdb redid the calling of the multiplex PCR reads with MiXCR, one entry per CDR3 protein. The profile covers fewer than 300,000 distinct CDR3 sequences, with about a third appearing a single time and around 1.5% taken by the ten largest. This clonotype came up many times. Its antigen is still unknown. The origin of this receptor is a female donor with breast cancer. Some clones in this sample may be carry-over from other donors' samples. Sequencing used axillary lymph node tissue.

In nucleotides, the CDR3 is TGTGCCAGCAGTGAATCCGGCAGGGCTTACGAGCAGTACTTC. As protein: CASSESGRAYEQYF. The chain couples TRBV6-1 to TRBJ2-7; D is possibly TRBD1 (5 bases). V lost 2 bases, J lost 4 bases, and 12 bases lay in between. The CDR3 is 14 amino acids. Germline V gene sequence: CDR1 MNHNS, CDR2 SASEGT.